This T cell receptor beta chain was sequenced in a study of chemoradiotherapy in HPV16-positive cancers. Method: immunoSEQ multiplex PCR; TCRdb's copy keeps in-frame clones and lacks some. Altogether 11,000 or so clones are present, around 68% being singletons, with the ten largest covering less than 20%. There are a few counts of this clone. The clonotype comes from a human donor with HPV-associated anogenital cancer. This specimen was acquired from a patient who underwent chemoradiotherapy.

CDR3 DNA: TGTGCCAGCATTCGACTAGCGGGGGGGCCCGGAGATACGCAGTATTTT. Amino acids: CASIRLAGGPGDTQYF. The genes are TRBV6-6 and TRBJ2-3; 14 nucleotides match TRBD2. The germline gives CDR1 MNHNY, CDR2 SVGAGI (reference sequence). The junction had 8 bases not matched to a gene; V was cut back by 7 bases and J by 5 bases. The CDR3 contains 16 residues.